The source of this T cell receptor (beta chain) is a study of graft-versus-host responses after intestinal transplantation. The CDR3 is made up of 13 amino acids. V lost 11 bases, J lost 11 bases, and 14 bases stayed unmatched. From germline, CDR1 is MGHDK and CDR2 SYGVNS. Clones were read by immunoSEQ multiplex PCR, and TCRdb kept only the in-frame ones, dropping some. The sample yields 15,000 to 18,000 clones, approximately 30% seen once. The gene calls are TRBV25-1 and TRBJ1-4, with 7 bases that match TRBD1. The sequence was obtained from a human patient who received an intestinal transplant. Sequencing was performed on alloreactive CD4+ T cells from a mixed lymphocyte reaction culture, taken before intestinal transplant. As to subset: CFSE-low proliferating T cells sorted from approximately six-day pre-transplant mixed lymphocyte reaction (GvH or HvG direction). The CDR3 DNA sequence: TGTGCCTGCATCGCGGCAGGGGGTGATAAACTGTTTTTT. The encoded protein is CACIAAGGDKLFF.